This entry lists 17 T cell receptor beta chains sequenced from one sample in a study of blood T cells in healthy people across ages. Primers used in a second PCR of about 6 to 12 cycles were a sample-barcoded 5' primer and a J-beta primer mix. One entry per CDR3 protein, called by TCRdb with MiXCR from the 5' RACE reads. The sample comprises around 800,000 distinct CDR3 sequences, around half of which are singletons, and about 38% rests with the top ten. Sequencing was carried out using blood. These receptors originate from a man older than 75 in good health.

This rearrangement joins TRBV20-1 to TRBJ1-6; D not resolved. The CDR3 runs to 15 residues. V was trimmed by 3 bases and J by 10 bases, leaving 19 bases between them. Germline V CDR1 and CDR2: DFQATT, SNEGSKA (reference sequence). The CDR3 region is CSASTGRISHSPLHF. DNA of the CDR3: TGCAGTGCTAGTACCGGGAGGATTTCTCACTCACCCCTCCACTTT.

This clonotype was seen more than once but under ten times. The rearrangement joins TRBV5-1 to TRBJ2-5; no definite D call. The CDR3 length is 15 residues. Trimming shortened V by 0 bases and J by 1 base, and 10 bases separated the two germline ends. Germline assignment: CDR1 SGHRS and CDR2 YFSETQ. CDR3 sequence reads: CASSLVGLFQETQYF. CDR3 sequence (DNA): TGCGCCAGCAGCTTGGTGGGGTTATTCCAAGAGACCCAGTACTTC. The full variable domain, its missing parts supplied by reference TRBV5-1 and TRBJ2-5, is KAGVTQTPRYLIKTRGQQVTLSCSPISGHRSVSWYQQTPGQGLQFLFEYFSETQRNKGNFPGRFSGRQFSNSRSEMNVSTLELGDSALYLCASSLVGLFQETQYFGPGTRLLVL.

Remarks on this clonotype: An end of the junction does not agree with germline; a read error may underlie this. The genes are TRBV6-5 and TRBJ1-1; D perhaps matches TRBD1 (5 bases). The length of the CDR3 is 14 residues. Per germline, CDR1 MNHEY and CDR2 SVGAGI. CDR3 sequence reads: CANSWGLSNTEAFF. In DNA, the CDR3 is TGTGCCAACAGTTGGGGACTGAGTAACACTGAAGCTTTCTTT.

J is TRBJ2-5 and V is TRBV20-1; 14 bases agree with TRBD2. The J call could be wrong; TRBJ2-7 is a better fit for the DNA end. The CDR3 consists of 15 residues. Germline CDR1 reads DFQATT; CDR2 reads SNEGSKA (reference sequence). In DNA, the CDR3 is TGCAGTGCTAGAGATCGGGGACTAGCGGGGGTCGAGCAGTACTTC. Translated: CSARDRGLAGVEQYF.

The chain combines TRBV5-1 with TRBJ1-1, with TRBD1 as a possible D gene (5 bases). Germline CDR1 and CDR2: SGHRS and YFSETQ. This CDR3 has 16 residues. V was shortened by 3 bases and J by 0 bases, with 15 bases between the two germline ends. The CDR3 bases are TGCGCCAGCAGCTCCCAAACCGGGACGGTGAACACTGAAGCTTTCTTT. Residues: CASSSQTGTVNTEAFF.

This clonotype was seen a handful of times. The V gene is TRBV24-1, the J gene TRBJ2-1, with TRBD2 matching 10 bases. CDR1 is KGHDR and CDR2 is SFDVKD in the germline V gene. This CDR3 is 16 amino acids long. The trim removed 5 bases at V and 4 bases at J, leaving 7 bases unmatched. The CDR3 bases are TGTGCCACCAGTGGTATAGGACTAGCGGAATACAATGAGCAGTTCTTC. Translation gives CATSGIGLAEYNEQFF.

This rearrangement joins TRBV12-3 or TRBV12-4 to TRBJ1-4; no firm D call. The CDR3 consists of 14 residues. V lost 4 bases to trimming and J lost 8 bases, with 14 bases between them. The DNA for the CDR3 is TGTGCCAGCAGTTGGACCCGGGGAAGAGAAAAACTGTTTTTT. The encoded protein is CASSWTRGREKLFF.

V is TRBV9 and J is TRBJ2-2, with 7 bases that match TRBD2. This CDR3 spans 18 amino acids. The trim removed 0 bases at V and 4 bases at J, leaving 12 bases unmatched. The V gene's germline CDR1 is SGDLS and CDR2 YYNGEE. CDR3 residues: CASSVARDGGRVTGELFF. In DNA, the CDR3 is TGTGCCAGCAGCGTAGCGAGAGACGGCGGGAGAGTCACCGGGGAGCTGTTTTTT.

The chain employs TRBV20-1 and TRBJ2-7, with D tentatively TRBD2 (5 bases). V was clipped by 3 bases and J by 2 bases, with 14 bases between them. Germline V lookup: CDR1 DFQATT, CDR2 SNEGSKA (reference sequence). CDR3 length: 14 amino acids. The CDR3 here is CSARAASRPYEQYF. In nucleotides, the CDR3 is TGCAGTGCTAGGGCGGCTAGCAGACCCTACGAGCAGTACTTC.

J is TRBJ2-7 and V is TRBV7-2, with D perhaps matching TRBD1 or TRBD2 (5 bases each). V was shortened by 4 bases and J by 12 bases, with 19 bases between the two germline ends. This CDR3 region has 13 residues. In germline, CDR1 is SGHTA, CDR2 FQGNSA. The CDR3 sequence: CASSSRGTLGWYF. The CDR3 bases are TGTGCCAGCAGCTCGAGAGGGACCCTAGGTTGGTACTTC.

This clonotype was found once. The chain joins TRBV20-1 to TRBJ2-1, with 9 nucleotides matching TRBD1. CDR3 size: 14 residues. The germline CDR1 and CDR2 sequences are DFQATT and SNEGSKA (reference sequence). The V and J ends lost 4 bases and 5 bases, in that order; junction bases with no gene match: 6. The CDR3: CSAITGGAHNEQFF. The CDR3 region has the DNA TGCAGTGCTATTACAGGGGGCGCCCACAATGAGCAGTTCTTC.

A remark on this clonotype: A read error may account for a junction end that differs from germline. The chain recombines TRBV7-8 with TRBJ2-3; 7 positions agree with TRBD2. Germline loops: CDR1 SGHVS, CDR2 FQNEAQ. The CDR3 contains 15 residues. The CDR3 bases are TGTGCCAGCAGCTTAGGGGGCGGGAGCAGAGATACGCAGTATTTT. As protein: CASSLGGGSRDTQYF.

The V call is TRBV11-2, the J call TRBJ2-3; tentatively, D is TRBD2 (5 bases). Per germline, CDR1 SGHAT and CDR2 FQNNGV. V was cut by 5 bases and J by 0 bases, with 9 bases left in between. The CDR3 is 14 residues long. DNA of the CDR3: TGTGCCAGCAGCATGAGGAGGAGCACAGATACGCAGTATTTT. Amino acid sequence: CASSMRRSTDTQYF.

This clonotype was observed a few times. The V gene is TRBV30, the J gene TRBJ1-5; 10 positions agree with TRBD1. CDR3 length: 15 amino acids. Per germline, CDR1 GTSNPN and CDR2 SVGIG (reference sequence). Germline trimming cut 7 bases from V and 3 bases from J; bases unmatched to any gene: 9. The CDR3 DNA is TGTGCCTTTTCGACAGGGGGCAATCCCAATCAGCCCCAGCATTTT. This codes for CAFSTGGNPNQPQHF.

The V call is TRBV25-1, the J call TRBJ1-1; 9 bases are shared with TRBD1. In germline, CDR1 is MGHDK, CDR2 SYGVNS. The CDR3 runs 14 residues. V lost 6 bases, J lost 3 bases, and 5 bases stayed unmatched. The CDR3 protein is CASSKDRGHTEAFF. CDR3 nucleotide sequence: TGTGCCAGCAGCAAGGACAGGGGTCACACTGAAGCTTTCTTT.

In its sample, this clonotype was seen a few times. The chain combines TRBV7-2 with TRBJ2-3; 10 bases match TRBD1. CDR3 size: 14 residues. The V gene's germline CDR1 is SGHTA and CDR2 FQGNSA. The trim removed 7 bases at V and 14 bases at J, leaving 15 bases unmatched. CDR3 in amino acids: CASTPGQGHRYAYF. In DNA form, the CDR3 reads TGTGCCAGCACCCCGGGACAGGGGCACAGATACGCGTATTTT. The full variable domain, completed using reference TRBV7-2 and TRBJ2-3, is GAGVSQSPSNKVTEKGKDVELRCDPISGHTALYWYRQSLGQGLEFLIYFQGNSAPDKSGLPSDRFSAERTGGSVSTLTIQRTQQEDSAVYLCASTPGQGHRYAYFGPGTRLTVL.

This clonotype was seen only a few times. The chain has TRBV6-4 and TRBJ1-2; TRBD1 is a possible D gene (6 bases). V gave up 7 bases and J gave up 4 bases, with 16 bases separating them. Germline CDR1 and CDR2: MRHNA and SNTAGT. The length of the CDR3 is 14 residues. The CDR3 nucleotides read TGTGCCAGCAAGAATCGGGGGGCTTTCTATGGCTACACCTTC. It translates to CASKNRGAFYGYTF.